These 9 T cell receptor beta chains share one sample of origin, sequenced in a study of shared clonotypes between healthy human individuals. Generated by immunoSEQ multiplex PCR, the TCRdb table keeps only in-frame clones and is missing some. The sample consists of hundreds of thousands of clones, around two thirds of them appearing once. Specimen: memory CD4+ T cells sorted from blood. Described subset: CD45RA-negative fraction. These TCRs come from a woman aged 25 to 39 in good health.

The gene calls are TRBV7-7 and TRBJ2-7; D remains ambiguous. V was trimmed by 3 bases and J by 0 bases, leaving 9 bases between them. The CDR3 has 14 amino acids. Germline assignment: CDR1 SSHAT and CDR2 FNYEAQ (reference sequence). The CDR3 coding sequence is TGTGCCAGCAGCTTTGAGAACAGCTCCTACGAGCAGTACTTC. Translation gives CASSFENSSYEQYF.

This clone was counted once. The gene calls are TRBV10-1 and TRBJ1-3; D is undetermined. Deletions cut 8 bases from V and 0 bases from J, with 8 bases between. In germline, CDR1 is WNHNN, CDR2 SYGVQD (reference sequence). The CDR3 has 13 residues. The CDR3 loop reads CASGENSGNTIYF. The DNA of the CDR3 is TGCGCCAGCGGGGAGAACTCTGGAAACACCATATATTTT.

V is TRBV19 and J is TRBJ2-1; TRBD1 matches 7 bases. The ends lost 1 base at V and 6 bases at J; junction bases unmatched: 15. This CDR3 is 18 amino acids long. Germline V lookup: CDR1 LNHDA, CDR2 SQIVND (reference sequence). Here the CDR3 DNA reads TGTGCCAGTAGTATAGTAGGGGACAGTCTTGACGTCGGCAATGAGCAGTTCTTC. Translation gives CASSIVGDSLDVGNEQFF.

The sample holds one count of this clone. The chain is built from TRBV10-3 and TRBJ2-7; possible D gene TRBD1, 6 bases. Germline lookup yields CDR1 ENHRY and CDR2 SYGVKD. V lost 4 bases, J lost 1 base, and 20 bases lay in between. This CDR3 has 17 residues. The CDR3, as DNA: TGTGCCATCAGTGTGTACCACACAGGGATTGGGTCCTACGAGCAGTACTTC. Translation gives CAISVYHTGIGSYEQYF.

This clone occurred a few times. This chain uses TRBV28 with TRBJ1-1; D is undetermined. V lost 2 bases and J 3 bases, leaving 4 bases between the germline ends. The germline gives CDR1 MDHEN, CDR2 SYDVKM. The CDR3 has 12 residues. CDR3 coding DNA: TGTGCCAGCAGTTTAATGGACACTGAAGCTTTCTTT. Its protein product is CASSLMDTEAFF.

The chain is built from TRBV30 and TRBJ1-3; D is ambiguous. Germline-derived CDR1 and CDR2 are GTSNPN and SVGIG (reference sequence). The V gene lost 0 bases and the J gene lost 5 bases, with 8 bases spanning the gap. The CDR3 runs to 13 residues. The CDR3 DNA reads as TGTGCCTGGAGTGTAGATCTTCGAAACACCATATATTTT. This gives the protein CAWSVDLRNTIYF. The complete variable domain, with remaining parts taken from reference TRBV30 and TRBJ1-3, reads SQTIHQWPATLVQPVGSPLSLECTVEGTSNPNLYWYRQAAGRGLQLLFYSVGIGQISSEVPQNLSASRPQDRQFILSSKKLLLSDSGFYLCAWSVDLRNTIYFGEGSWLTVV.

CDR3 region: CASRQADLSTDTQYF. Written as DNA, the CDR3 is TGCGCCAGCAGACAGGCGGATCTTAGCACAGATACGCAGTATTTT. The chain joins TRBV5-1 to TRBJ2-3; D is perhaps TRBD1 (5 bases). CDR1 and CDR2 (germline): SGHRS, YFSETQ. The CDR3 length is 15 residues. Trimming took off 5 bases at V and 0 bases at J, with 13 bases between the two ends.

J is TRBJ2-1 and V is TRBV5-4; a possible D gene is TRBD2 (6 bases). V was clipped by 1 base and J by 0 bases, with 8 bases between them. Germline assignment: CDR1 SGHNT and CDR2 YYREEE (reference sequence). This CDR3 contains 15 residues. This CDR3 is CASSLSGGSYNEQFF. In nucleotides, the CDR3 is TGTGCCAGCAGCTTGTCCGGGGGCTCCTACAATGAGCAGTTCTTC.

Details on this clone: This sample also contains other DNA sequences that code for the same CDR3. The V call is TRBV5-1, the J call TRBJ1-1; no firm D call. The CDR3 length is 13 residues. The V gene lost 0 bases and the J gene lost 5 bases, with 8 bases spanning the gap. Germline assignment: CDR1 SGHRS and CDR2 YFSETQ. The chain's CDR3 is CASSLGGETEAFF. The CDR3 coding sequence is TGCGCCAGCAGCTTGGGCGGAGAAACTGAAGCTTTCTTT. Supplemented by reference TRBV5-1 and TRBJ1-1, the full variable domain reads KAGVTQTPRYLIKTRGQQVTLSCSPISGHRSVSWYQQTPGQGLQFLFEYFSETQRNKGNFPGRFSGRQFSNSRSEMNVSTLELGDSALYLCASSLGGETEAFFGQGTRLTVV.